This T cell receptor (beta chain) was recorded in a study of T cell responses to AZD1222 COVID-19 vaccine. Study summary: Pooled together were second doses at about 4 or about 12 weeks.

Comments on this clone: Its antigen is unknown.

V lost 0 bases to trimming and J lost 4 bases, with 10 bases between them. Germline V lookup: CDR1 MNHEY, CDR2 SVGAGI. The CDR3 contains 15 residues. The table came from immunoSEQ multiplex PCR; TCRdb's copy has only in-frame clones and leaves some out. This table holds around 100,000 clones, around 87% found once. Study results and caveats: Increases in Spike-specific TCR breadth and depth were seen after two AZD1222 doses. Regions 160-218 and 743-854 dominated among vaccine-associated CD4 TCRs spanning spike.

This TCR came from an adult in good health. The material was peripheral blood, obtained on day 0 of AZD1222 vaccination. This sequence joins TRBV6-5 and TRBJ1-5; weak D call: TRBD1 (5 bases). The CDR3 here is CASSYSYRLNQPQHF. DNA for the CDR3: TGTGCCAGCAGTTACTCGTACAGGCTAAATCAGCCCCAGCATTTT.